This T cell receptor (beta chain) appears in the sequencing data of a study of blood T cell repertoires in COVID-19. Turning to the study itself: Whether acute or convalescent, the COVID-19 samples came from the United States, Italy and Spain. Nucleic acid was either cDNA or gDNA, and it came from T cells, B-cell-depleted T cells, or PBMCs.

Per the original methods: Amplified reference gene primers provided the basis for estimating nucleated cell counts. Clones were read by immunoSEQ multiplex PCR, and TCRdb kept only the in-frame ones, dropping some. D and trimming were read from the DNA, whereas the V and J calls and clone size are those reported in that table. The repertoire has 150,000 to 200,000 clones, around 85% of them found once; the top ten carry 8% to 10%. V dropped 7 bases and J dropped 4 bases, with 7 bases sitting between them. The CDR3 has 12 amino acids. Germline V gene sequence: CDR1 MNHNY, CDR2 SVGAGI (reference sequence).

This chain links TRBV6-6 with TRBJ2-2; D remains unclear. Input material: peripheral blood. The TCR sequence derives from a man aged 50 to 59 with active or convalescent COVID-19. This CDR3 reads CASKTPTGELFF. In DNA form, the CDR3 reads TGTGCCAGCAAAACACCCACCGGGGAGCTGTTTTTT.